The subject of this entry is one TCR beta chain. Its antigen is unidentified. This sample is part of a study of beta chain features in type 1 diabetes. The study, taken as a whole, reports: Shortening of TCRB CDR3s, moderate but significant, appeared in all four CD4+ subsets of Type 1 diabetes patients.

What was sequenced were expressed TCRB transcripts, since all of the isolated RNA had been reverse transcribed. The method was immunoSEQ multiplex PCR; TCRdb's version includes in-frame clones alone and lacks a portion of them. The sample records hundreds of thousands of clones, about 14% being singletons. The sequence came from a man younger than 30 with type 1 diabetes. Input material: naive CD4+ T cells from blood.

The CDR3 loop is CASSEGGSETQYF. The CDR3 DNA follows: TGTGCCAGCAGTGAAGGGGGATCGGAGACCCAGTACTTC. This rearrangement joins TRBV2 to TRBJ2-5; D unresolved. V shed 1 base and J shed 5 bases, with 8 bases lying between them. There are 13 residues in the CDR3. Germline V gene sequence: CDR1 SNHLY, CDR2 FYNNEI. Supplemented by reference TRBV2 and TRBJ2-5, the full variable domain reads EPEVTQTPSHQVTQMGQEVILRCVPISNHLYFYWYRQILGQKVEFLVSFYNNEISEKSEIFDDQFSVERPDGSNFTLKIRSTKLEDSAMYFCASSEGGSETQYFGPGTRLLVL.